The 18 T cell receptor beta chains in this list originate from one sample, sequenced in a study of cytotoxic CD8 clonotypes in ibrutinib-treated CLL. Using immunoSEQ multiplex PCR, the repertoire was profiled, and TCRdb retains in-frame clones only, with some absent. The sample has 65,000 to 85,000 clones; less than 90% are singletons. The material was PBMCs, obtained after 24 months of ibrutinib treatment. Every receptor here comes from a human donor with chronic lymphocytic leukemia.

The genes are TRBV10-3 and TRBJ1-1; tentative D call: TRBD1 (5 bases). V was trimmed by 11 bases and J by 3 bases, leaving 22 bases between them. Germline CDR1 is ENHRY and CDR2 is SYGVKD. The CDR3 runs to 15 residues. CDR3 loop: CAAAGTPVRHTEAFF. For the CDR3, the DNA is TGTGCCGCCGCCGGGACCCCCGTTCGGCACACTGAAGCTTTCTTT.

CDR3 nucleotides: TGTGCCAGCAGTTTAAGGGATATGAACACTGAAGCTTTCTTT. It translates to CASSLRDMNTEAFF. The chain employs TRBV28 and TRBJ1-1; the D is unclear. Germline V gives CDR1 MDHEN, CDR2 SYDVKM. The CDR3 is made up of 14 amino acids. V gave up 2 bases and J gave up 0 bases, with 7 bases separating them.

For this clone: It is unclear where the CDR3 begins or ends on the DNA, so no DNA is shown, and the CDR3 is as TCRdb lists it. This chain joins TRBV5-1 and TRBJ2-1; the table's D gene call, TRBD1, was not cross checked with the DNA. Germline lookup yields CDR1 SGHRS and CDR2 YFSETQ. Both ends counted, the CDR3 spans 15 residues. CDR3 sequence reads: CASSWGTGITSWEFF.

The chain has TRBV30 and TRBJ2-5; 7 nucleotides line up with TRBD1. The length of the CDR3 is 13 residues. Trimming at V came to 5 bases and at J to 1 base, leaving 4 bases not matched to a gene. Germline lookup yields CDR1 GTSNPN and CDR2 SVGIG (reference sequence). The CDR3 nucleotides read TGTGCCTGGGTGACAGGGTCCCAAGAGACCCAGTACTTC. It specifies CAWVTGSQETQYF.

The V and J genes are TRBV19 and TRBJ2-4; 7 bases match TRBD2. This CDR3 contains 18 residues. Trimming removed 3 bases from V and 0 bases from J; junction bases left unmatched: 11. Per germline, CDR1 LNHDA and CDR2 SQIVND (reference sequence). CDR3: CASSILPSGPLAKNIQYF. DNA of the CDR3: TGTGCCAGTAGTATCTTACCTAGCGGTCCCCTAGCCAAAAACATTCAGTACTTC.

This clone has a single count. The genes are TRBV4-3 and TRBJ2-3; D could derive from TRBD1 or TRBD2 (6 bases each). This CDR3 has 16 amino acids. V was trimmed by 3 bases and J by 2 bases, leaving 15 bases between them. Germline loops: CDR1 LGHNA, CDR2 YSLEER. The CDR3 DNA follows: TGCGCCAGCAGCCACGGACTTGGGGGGCTCACAGATACGCAGTATTTT. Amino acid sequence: CASSHGLGGLTDTQYF.

The chain's CDR3 is CASSSGRRAYF. The DNA of the CDR3 is TGCGCCAGCAGCTCCGGACGTCGGGCGTACTTC. The gene calls are TRBV5-1 and TRBJ2-7; D gene ambiguous. Germline assignment: CDR1 SGHRS and CDR2 YFSETQ. The CDR3 is made up of 11 amino acids. Trimming pared 3 bases from V and 12 bases from J, leaving 13 bases between.

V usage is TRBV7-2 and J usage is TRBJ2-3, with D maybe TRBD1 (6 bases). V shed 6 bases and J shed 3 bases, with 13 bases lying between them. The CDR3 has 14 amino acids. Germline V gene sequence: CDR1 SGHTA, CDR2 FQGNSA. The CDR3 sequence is CASSWGRGTDTQYF. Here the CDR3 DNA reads TGTGCCAGCAGTTGGGGCAGGGGAACAGATACGCAGTATTTT.

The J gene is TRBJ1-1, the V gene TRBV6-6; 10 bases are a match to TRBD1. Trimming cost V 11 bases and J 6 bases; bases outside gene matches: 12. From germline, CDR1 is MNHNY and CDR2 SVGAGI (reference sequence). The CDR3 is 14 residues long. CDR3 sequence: CAGSRTGGSPEAFF. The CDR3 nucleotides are TGTGCCGGATCACGGACAGGGGGAAGCCCTGAAGCTTTCTTT.

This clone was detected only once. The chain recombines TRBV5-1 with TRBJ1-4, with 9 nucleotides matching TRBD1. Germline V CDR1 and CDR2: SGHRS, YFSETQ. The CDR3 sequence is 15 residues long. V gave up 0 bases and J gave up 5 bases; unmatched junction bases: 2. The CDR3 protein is CASSLGTGGNEKLFF. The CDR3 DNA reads TGCGCCAGCAGCTTGGGCACAGGGGGCAATGAAAAACTGTTTTTT. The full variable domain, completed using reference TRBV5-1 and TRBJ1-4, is KAGVTQTPRYLIKTRGQQVTLSCSPISGHRSVSWYQQTPGQGLQFLFEYFSETQRNKGNFPGRFSGRQFSNSRSEMNVSTLELGDSALYLCASSLGTGGNEKLFFGSGTQLSVL.

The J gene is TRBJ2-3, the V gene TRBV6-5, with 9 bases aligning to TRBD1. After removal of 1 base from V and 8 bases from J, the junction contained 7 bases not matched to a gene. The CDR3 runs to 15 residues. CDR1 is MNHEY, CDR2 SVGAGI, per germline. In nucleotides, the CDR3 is TGTGCCAGCAGTTACTTTCCGGGACAGGGAGGTACGCAGTATTTT. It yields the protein CASSYFPGQGGTQYF.

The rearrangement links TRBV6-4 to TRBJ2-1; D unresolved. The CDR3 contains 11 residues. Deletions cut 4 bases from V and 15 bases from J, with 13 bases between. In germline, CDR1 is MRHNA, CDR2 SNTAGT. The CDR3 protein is CASSVEAALFF. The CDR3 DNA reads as TGTGCCAGCAGTGTTGAAGCCGCGCTGTTCTTC.

CDR3 region: CASSYSGRGLSGYTF. The CDR3 DNA follows: TGTGCCAGCAGTTACTCCGGCAGGGGATTATCGGGCTACACCTTC. The chain recombines TRBV6-5 with TRBJ1-2, with TRBD1 as a possible D gene (6 bases). The length of the CDR3 is 15 residues. CDR1 MNHEY and CDR2 SVGAGI come from the germline V gene. Deletions cut 0 bases from V and 8 bases from J, with 16 bases between.

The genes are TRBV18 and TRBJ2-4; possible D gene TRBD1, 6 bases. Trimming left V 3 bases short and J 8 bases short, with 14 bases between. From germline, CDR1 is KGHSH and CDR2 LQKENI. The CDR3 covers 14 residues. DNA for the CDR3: TGTGCCAGCTCACCGACAGGAATCGTGGACATTCAGTACTTC. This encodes CASSPTGIVDIQYF.

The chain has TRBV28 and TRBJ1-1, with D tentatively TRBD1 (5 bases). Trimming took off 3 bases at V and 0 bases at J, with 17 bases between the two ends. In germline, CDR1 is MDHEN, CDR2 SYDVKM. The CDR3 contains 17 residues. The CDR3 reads CASSLVLTASLNTEAFF. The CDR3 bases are TGTGCCAGCAGTTTGGTCCTGACAGCCTCCTTGAACACTGAAGCTTTCTTT.

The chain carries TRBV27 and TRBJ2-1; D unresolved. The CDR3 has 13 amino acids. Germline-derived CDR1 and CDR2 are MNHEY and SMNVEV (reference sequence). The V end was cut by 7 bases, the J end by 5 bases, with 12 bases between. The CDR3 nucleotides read TGTGCCAGCAAGGTAGGGTATAACAATGAGCAGTTCTTC. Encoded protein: CASKVGYNNEQFF.

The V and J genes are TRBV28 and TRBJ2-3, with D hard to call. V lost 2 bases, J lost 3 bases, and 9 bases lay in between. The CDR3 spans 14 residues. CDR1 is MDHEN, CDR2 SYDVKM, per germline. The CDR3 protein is CASSLNSRTDTQYF. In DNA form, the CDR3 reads TGTGCCAGCAGTTTAAACTCAAGGACAGATACGCAGTATTTT.

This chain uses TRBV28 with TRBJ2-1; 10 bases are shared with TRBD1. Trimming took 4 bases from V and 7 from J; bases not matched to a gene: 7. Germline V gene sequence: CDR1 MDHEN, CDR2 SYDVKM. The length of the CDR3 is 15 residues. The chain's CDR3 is CASSSSGTGVNEQFF. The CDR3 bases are TGTGCCAGCAGTTCCTCCGGGACAGGGGTAAATGAGCAGTTCTTC.